These 3 T cell receptor beta chains share one sample of origin, sequenced in a study of T cells in Graves' hyperthyroidism and ophthalmopathy. The investigators amplified TCR beta CDR3 regions from RNA transcripts. TCR CDR3 underwent first-round RT-PCR with the HTBI primer set. TCRdb re-called the multiplex PCR reads through MiXCR, storing one row per CDR3 protein. Among 400,000 to 500,000 distinct CDR3 sequences, around 15% were seen once, and the ten largest hold 5% to 6.5%. Sequenced input: blood. All receptors come from a woman aged 18-30 years with Graves' hyperthyroidism.

The table lists this clonotype with many counts. The gene calls are TRBV28 and TRBJ1-3; D may be TRBD1 (6 bases). With 6 bases removed from V and 2 bases from J, the gap between germline ends came to 14 bases. Germline loops: CDR1 MDHEN, CDR2 SYDVKM. The CDR3 is 15 residues long. CDR3 sequence reads: CASSATGRTGNTIYF. CDR3 DNA: TGTGCCAGCAGCGCAACAGGGAGAACTGGAAACACCATATATTTT.

This clonotype was counted at least ten times. At one end the junction does not follow the germline gene, possibly because of a read error. The chain combines TRBV5-1 with TRBJ1-1; the D gene is possibly TRBD1 (5 bases). CDR3 length equals 14 residues. From germline, CDR1 is SGHRS and CDR2 YFSETQ. The CDR3 loop is CASSLARGGTEAFF. In DNA, the CDR3 is TGTGCCAGCAGTTTGGCCCGGGGCGGCACTGAAGCTTTCTTT. The entire variable domain, with the rest obtained from reference TRBV5-1 and TRBJ1-1, is as follows: KAGVTQTPRYLIKTRGQQVTLSCSPISGHRSVSWYQQTPGQGLQFLFEYFSETQRNKGNFPGRFSGRQFSNSRSEMNVSTLELGDSALYLCASSLARGGTEAFFGQGTRLTVV.

J is TRBJ1-2 and V is TRBV19, with 11 bases matching TRBD1. CDR1 is LNHDA, CDR2 SQIVND, per germline (reference sequence). This CDR3 has 15 amino acids. J gave up 6 bases and V 7 bases, and 10 bases lay outside the gene matches. CDR3 loop: CASTPGTGGSHGYTF. DNA of the CDR3: TGTGCCAGTACCCCCGGGACAGGGGGTAGCCATGGCTACACCTTC.